Below, 20 T cell receptor beta chains from the same sample are listed, as sequenced in a study of shared clonotypes between healthy human individuals. Terminally differentiated effector memory CD45RA+ cells were excluded from the naive CD8 cells, which were CD45RO-negative and positively selected for CCR7. Using immunoSEQ multiplex PCR, the repertoire was profiled, and TCRdb retains in-frame clones only, with some absent. The repertoire holds roughly 2.1 million clones, with about 93% as singletons. Specimen: naive CD8+ T cells from PBMCs. These receptors all come from a young man in good health. Some clones in this sample may be carry-over from other donors' samples.

The CDR3 sequence: CASSLAGRWNNEQFF. The CDR3, as DNA: TGTGCCAGCAGCTTAGCGGGTCGTTGGAACAATGAGCAGTTCTTC. The rearrangement uses TRBV7-9 and TRBJ2-1; D uncertain. Germline V CDR1 and CDR2: SEHNR, FQNEAQ (reference sequence). V lost 0 bases and J 5 bases, leaving 11 bases between the germline ends. There are 15 residues in the CDR3.

This chain joins TRBV27 and TRBJ1-5; a possible D gene is TRBD1 (5 bases). The CDR3 length is 15 residues. V gave up 1 base and J gave up 4 bases, with 11 bases separating them. From germline, CDR1 is MNHEY and CDR2 SMNVEV (reference sequence). The CDR3 DNA is TGTGCCAGCAGTTTATTAGGGGCGGAAAATCAGCCCCAGCATTTT. It yields the protein CASSLLGAENQPQHF.

This chain links TRBV9 with TRBJ2-2; 7 bases match TRBD1. Germline CDR1 SGDLS, CDR2 YYNGEE. The junction had 4 bases not matched to a gene; V was cut back by 1 base and J by 1 base. The CDR3 is 16 residues long. The CDR3 reads CASSVTRTGNTGELFF. CDR3 sequence (DNA): TGTGCCAGCAGCGTAACCCGGACAGGGAACACCGGGGAGCTGTTTTTT.

V is TRBV14 and J is TRBJ2-2, with 11 bases that match TRBD2. V dropped 4 bases and J dropped 6; count of bases not matched to a gene: 10. This CDR3 comprises 17 residues. CDR1 is SGHDN, CDR2 FVKESK, per germline. The CDR3 region is CASSPYPTSGSPGELFF. CDR3 bases: TGTGCCAGCAGCCCCTACCCCACTAGCGGGAGCCCCGGGGAGCTGTTTTTT.

Concerning this clone: In the same sample, other DNA sequences code for this CDR3. The V call is TRBV9, the J call TRBJ2-5, with D unresolved. V lost 0 bases and J lost 4, with 7 bases in between. The CDR3 has 13 amino acids. Germline V gives CDR1 SGDLS, CDR2 YYNGEE. Here the CDR3 reads CASSVGLGETQYF. CDR3 bases: TGTGCCAGCAGCGTAGGGTTGGGAGAGACCCAGTACTTC.

The rearrangement uses TRBV6-5 and TRBJ1-2; D unresolved. V was trimmed by 0 bases and J by 4 bases, leaving 12 bases between them. Germline V lookup: CDR1 MNHEY, CDR2 SVGAGI. This CDR3 region has 15 residues. In DNA form, the CDR3 reads TGTGCCAGCAGTTACTCGATCCGGGGATCCTATGGCTACACCTTC. It translates to CASSYSIRGSYGYTF.

The chain employs TRBV28 and TRBJ1-2, with D perhaps matching TRBD1 (6 bases). Looked up from germline, CDR1 is MDHEN and CDR2 is SYDVKM. Trimming took off 6 bases at V and 10 bases at J, with 21 bases between the two ends. The CDR3 extends over 14 amino acids. The CDR3: CASRGTRDTGYYTF. The CDR3 DNA reads TGTGCCAGCAGGGGCACACGGGACACCGGCTACTACACCTTC.

The gene calls are TRBV2 and TRBJ2-2; D may be TRBD2 (5 bases). The V and J ends lost 4 bases and 6 bases respectively, with 9 bases between them. The CDR3 spans 13 residues. Germline-derived CDR1 and CDR2 are SNHLY and FYNNEI. The CDR3 here is CASSASRSGELFF. In DNA, the CDR3 is TGTGCCAGCAGTGCTAGCCGATCCGGGGAGCTGTTTTTT.

As to this clone: The same CDR3 can be traced to other DNA sequences in this sample. This rearrangement joins TRBV27 to TRBJ1-5; D gene uncertain. Germline lookup yields CDR1 MNHEY and CDR2 SMNVEV (reference sequence). The CDR3 contains 14 residues. V was trimmed by 6 bases and J by 2 bases, leaving 11 bases between them. The CDR3 sequence is CASSPFGGNQPQHF. DNA of the CDR3: TGTGCCAGCAGCCCCTTTGGGGGCAATCAGCCCCAGCATTTT.

This chain uses TRBV7-9 with TRBJ2-7; no clear D gene. Trimming removed 5 bases from V and 6 bases from J, with 11 bases in between. Germline V gene lookup returns CDR1 SEHNR and CDR2 FQNEAQ (reference sequence). CDR3 length: 12 amino acids. Here the CDR3 reads CASSRSNGEQYF. CDR3 bases: TGTGCCAGCAGCCGCAGCAACGGCGAGCAGTACTTC.

The rearrangement joins TRBV5-4 to TRBJ2-5, with D unresolved. CDR1 and CDR2 (germline): SGHNT, YYREEE (reference sequence). The CDR3 is 13 amino acids. V lost 0 bases and J lost 5, with 8 bases in between. The CDR3 region has the DNA TGTGCCAGCAGCTTGGGGGCGATGGAGACCCAGTACTTC. Translated: CASSLGAMETQYF.

This chain links TRBV27 with TRBJ2-7; D unresolved. V was pared by 5 bases and J by 0 bases, with 14 bases between. This CDR3 comprises 15 residues. Germline V gene data show CDR1 as MNHEY and CDR2 as SMNVEV (reference sequence). DNA of the CDR3: TGTGCCAGCAGTCCTACCTGGGCAGACTCCTACGAGCAGTACTTC. Amino acid sequence: CASSPTWADSYEQYF.

As regards this clone: The identical CDR3 is also encoded by other nucleotide sequences in the sample. The CDR3 spells CASSLMGQPQHF. DNA for the CDR3: TGTGCCAGCAGCTTGATGGGGCAGCCCCAGCATTTT. The chain carries TRBV7-9 and TRBJ1-5; D gene ambiguous. V was clipped by 3 bases and J by 7 bases, with 7 bases between them. Germline V lookup: CDR1 SEHNR, CDR2 FQNEAQ (reference sequence). The CDR3 length is 12 residues.

With regard to this clone: Additional DNA sequences in this sample encode the identical CDR3. V is TRBV14 and J is TRBJ1-2; D is unclear. Germline V gene data show CDR1 as SGHDN and CDR2 as FVKESK. The V and J ends lost 4 bases and 2 bases respectively, with 8 bases between them. This CDR3 is 13 amino acids long. For the CDR3, the DNA is TGTGCCAGCAGCCCTGGGAGAAACTATGGCTACACCTTC. As protein: CASSPGRNYGYTF.

The chain joins TRBV27 to TRBJ2-2; maybe TRBD2 (6 bases). CDR3 length: 15 amino acids. Germline lookup yields CDR1 MNHEY and CDR2 SMNVEV (reference sequence). With 2 bases removed from V and 8 bases from J, the gap between germline ends came to 15 bases. The CDR3 protein is CASSLGGFGVGELFF. CDR3 nucleotides: TGTGCCAGCAGTTTAGGAGGGTTTGGGGTGGGGGAGCTGTTTTTT.

The chain uses TRBV4-3 and TRBJ2-1, with D tentatively TRBD2 (6 bases). Trimming left V 4 bases short and J 4 bases short, with 20 bases between. The length of the CDR3 is 17 residues. Germline V CDR1 and CDR2: LGHNA, YSLEER. DNA of the CDR3: TGCGCCAGCAGCCCGAAATTCGGTAGCGGACTATACAATGAGCAGTTCTTC. Translation: CASSPKFGSGLYNEQFF.

CDR3 coding DNA: TGTGCCAGCGAGTGGGCAGGGGGCTCGTACGAGCAGTACTTC. Protein sequence: CASEWAGGSYEQYF. The chain employs TRBV2 and TRBJ2-7, with 8 bases that match TRBD1. CDR3 length equals 14 residues. Per germline, CDR1 SNHLY and CDR2 FYNNEI. V lost 8 bases to trimming and J lost 4 bases; unmatched junction nucleotides: 10.

The gene calls are TRBV11-2 and TRBJ1-2; a possible D gene is TRBD1 (6 bases). Trimming removed 5 bases from V and 3 bases from J, with 13 bases in between. The CDR3 runs to 14 residues. In germline, CDR1 is SGHAT, CDR2 FQNNGV. CDR3 nucleotides: TGTGCCAGCAGCCCCCTTGCAGGGGACTATGGCTACACCTTC. Its protein product is CASSPLAGDYGYTF.

This sequence joins TRBV9 and TRBJ1-1; 8 bases are shared with TRBD1. The CDR3 is 15 amino acids. Germline V gives CDR1 SGDLS, CDR2 YYNGEE. Losses at the gene ends were 4 bases for V and 4 bases for J; bases not matched to a gene: 9. This CDR3 is CASSPRTGRGTEAFF. CDR3 nucleotides: TGTGCCAGCAGCCCCCGGACAGGGCGGGGCACTGAAGCTTTCTTT.

The chain is built from TRBV7-9 and TRBJ2-3, with 7 bases lining up with TRBD1. Per germline, CDR1 SEHNR and CDR2 FQNEAQ (reference sequence). This CDR3 contains 15 residues. V lost 4 bases to trimming and J lost 2 bases; unmatched junction nucleotides: 6. The CDR3 sequence is CASSSRTGYTDTQYF. CDR3 coding DNA: TGTGCCAGCAGCTCCCGGACAGGATACACAGATACGCAGTATTTT.